This TCR beta chain was profiled in a study of PD-1 blockade in classical Hodgkin lymphoma (TCRdb year 2020). Turning to the overall study: Nivolumab dosing was 3 mg/kg intravenously every 2 weeks, continuing until either disease progression or unacceptable toxicity. The study used CyTOF and TCR beta sequencing to define a peripheral blood immune signature of response to PD-1 blockade in classical Hodgkin lymphoma. The research as a whole found: Trial patients achieving complete response had baseline diversity similar to newly diagnosed patients, whereas partial responders and progressors had significantly lower diversity. Lower diversity was seen in patients whose nivolumab began less than 1 year after ASCT, and these patients were left out of later analyses so that immune reconstitution would not confound the results. The study covered only a single clinical trial cohort, and the causes of the repertoire differences, possibly disease activity or prior therapy, were still not defined. Baseline TCR diversity was reported to be lower in newly diagnosed patients than in healthy donors, and even lower in relapsed/refractory patients. By C4D1, a significant rise was seen in CD4+ TCR diversity but not in CD8+ TCR diversity (p=0.0027 vs p=0.16), and the rise was most apparent among complete responders (p=0.02).

The time point label here, explained by the study, means: cycle 2 day 1 (C2D1) of nivolumab. Every trial patient had relapsed after autologous stem cell transplantation, and cohorts A, B and C differed in prior brentuximab vedotin exposure. The trial cohort was composed of 56 patients with relapsed/refractory classical Hodgkin lymphoma, for whom complete response, partial response or progressive disease was recorded as best overall response. In the multi-cohort phase II CheckMate 205 trial, trial patients received single-agent nivolumab. An independent review committee assessed best overall response by applying the 2007 International Working Group response criteria. Trial PBMCs were collected immediately before nivolumab initiation (C1D1) and during therapy at cycle 2 day 1 and cycle 4 day 1. Peripheral blood was collected in 8 mL Vacutainer Cell Preparation Tubes, from which PBMCs were isolated by centrifugation and then cryopreserved.

On this clone itself: Its target antigen remains unknown. No much larger clone is present one base from it, and per-base qualities are unavailable.

The Qiagen DNeasy kit was used to extract genomic DNA from unsorted PBMCs and from the negatively selected CD4+ and CD8+ fractions. Amplification of TCR beta CDR3 regions was done by immunoSEQ multiplex PCR with primers that anneal to V and J segments. Amplification bias was minimized using a synthetic immune receptor repertoire, and residual bias was removed computationally after sequencing. The original methods were these. Custom Python scripts were used to quantify repertoire diversity as the Shannon entropy index. The unsorted, CD4+ and CD8+ repertoires were each analyzed separately, with the exception of combined analyses, where CD4+ and CD8+ sequences were merged in silico. Clonal expansion was defined as a frequency increase of at least 2-fold after treatment compared with C1D1, and clones undetected at baseline were assigned a pseudocount of 0.5. Clones with 0 or 1 copy at C1D1 were defined as singleton clones, while clones with 2 or more copies were defined as non-singleton clones. By matching protein sequences in sorted samples from the same patient, clones expanded in unsorted samples were annotated as CD4+, CD8+ or unknown. Wilcoxon tests were applied to paired samples to test diversity changes from C1D1 to C4D1. This immuneACCESS table, as held by TCRdb, lists in-frame sequences with V and J called but not all clones. Of the missing ones, under half trace to an unresolved V gene in checked studies; the others have no known cause. V and J calls and clone size are as listed in that table; D and trimming were resolved from the DNA. A total of roughly 81,000 clones appear in this sample, about nine tenths of them only once. Less than 3% of the sample belongs to the ten largest clones.

Here the sequenced sample was peripheral blood mononuclear cells (PBMCs), taken before the second cycle of nivolumab. The receptor was isolated from a human donor with classical Hodgkin lymphoma.

The CDR3 in this case is CASSLGTGEETQYF. Here is the DNA: TGTGCCAGCAGCTTAGGGACAGGAGAAGAGACCCAGTACTTC. In this chain, TRBV5-4 is recombined with TRBJ2-5, and TRBD1 aligns with 8 junction nucleotides. CDR1 and CDR2, looked up from the germline V gene (reference sequence), are SGHNT and YYREEE. From cysteine to phenylalanine, the CDR3 is 14 amino acids long. Only the CDR3 DNA is retained, 42 bases long and in frame from the first base. From V the trimming removes 2 bases and from J it removes 3 bases, while the gene matches leave 3 bases of the junction unaccounted for.